This T cell receptor beta chain was observed in a study of response to subunit inactivated influenza vaccine. Whole-study results and caveats: The authors suggested that every seasonal influenza vaccination recruits few new T cells.

TCRdb redid the calling of the RT-PCR reads with MiXCR, one entry per CDR3 protein. The sample lists some 800,000 distinct CDR3 sequences, about 20% seen once, with more than 8.5% in the top ten. Points on this clonotype: Its antigen is as yet unknown.

V was trimmed by 2 bases and J by 7 bases, leaving 13 bases between them. The CDR3 loop spans 14 amino acids. Germline V CDR1 and CDR2: MNHEY, SMNVEV (reference sequence). This rearrangement joins TRBV27 to TRBJ2-3; perhaps D is TRBD1 or TRBD2 (6 bases each). The sequence came from a man between 45 and 60 years old who received an inactivated influenza vaccine. This specimen was PBMCs from blood, taken less than 6 days after vaccination. The CDR3 DNA reads TGTGCCAGCAGTTTACAACTAGGGGGGTATACGCAGTATTTT. Its protein product is CASSLQLGGYTQYF.